These 14 T cell receptor beta chains were sequenced from one sample in a study of Tregs in tolerant kidney transplant recipients. Some clones are missing from TCRdb's copy, which holds only in-frame ones; the method was immunoSEQ multiplex PCR. The specimen's table records nearly 15,000 clones. Mixed chimerism was transient after nonmyeloablative marrow transplants from related graft donors. This specimen was CD4+ T cells from blood (PBMCs), taken 12 months after the transplant. Receptors originate from a human patient who received a combined kidney and bone marrow transplant. Some T cells may be the graft donor's.

In regard to this clone: The CDR3 end lies 3 residues beyond the end of the read and is filled in from the germline J gene. The rearrangement joins TRBV29-1 to TRBJ1-1; D may be TRBD1 (6 bases). V dropped 4 bases and J dropped 4 bases, with 7 bases sitting between them. CDR3 length: 11 residues. Looked up from germline, CDR1 is SQVTM and CDR2 is ANQGSEA. CDR3 residues: CSVAQGTEAFF. The part of the CDR3 DNA that was read is TGCAGCGTTGCACAGGGCACTGAA.

A remark on this clone: The read gets to within 3 residues of the CDR3 end, and the germline J gene fills in the rest. This chain links TRBV30 with TRBJ2-5; D gene unclear. Trimming took off 3 bases at V and 7 bases at J, with 9 bases between the two ends. The CDR3 covers 11 residues. Germline CDR1 is GTSNPN and CDR2 is SVGIG (reference sequence). The CDR3 loop reads CAWSLEATQYF. CDR3 bases read: TGTGCCTGGAGCCTAGAGGCGACC.

Regarding this clone: The read comes to an end 3 residues before the CDR3 does, leaving the germline J gene to fill in the end. V and J are TRBV19 and TRBJ2-3; D is perhaps TRBD2 (6 bases). V lost 4 bases and J lost 4, with 18 bases in between. In germline, CDR1 is LNHDA, CDR2 SQIVND (reference sequence). This CDR3 is 16 amino acids long. The part of the CDR3 DNA that was read is TGTGCCAGTAGTACTAAGCCTAGACTAGGAGCAGATACG. Protein sequence: CASSTKPRLGADT. The whole CDR3 is CASSTKPRLGADTQYF.

A remark on this clone: The CDR3 end is not reached by the read, which stops 3 residues before it; the germline J gene fills it in. The rearrangement joins TRBV5-4 to TRBJ2-7; TRBD2 matches 12 bases. CDR1 and CDR2 (germline): SGHNT, YYREEE (reference sequence). J was trimmed by 5 bases and V by 4 bases; bases with no gene match: 7. The CDR3 is made up of 15 amino acids. The part of the CDR3 DNA that was read is TGTGCCAGCAGCCCAACTAGCGGGAGGTGGAACGAG. This gives the protein CASSPTSGRWNE. The full-length CDR3 reads as CASSPTSGRWNEQYF.

Of note for this clone: The read ends 3 residues early relative to the CDR3; the germline J gene fills the gap. The genes are TRBV7-2 and TRBJ1-3; a possible D gene is TRBD1 (6 bases). CDR3 length: 15 residues. Trimming left V 4 bases short and J 4 bases short, with 14 bases between. Germline V gene sequence: CDR1 SGHTA, CDR2 FQGNSA. The CDR3 protein is CASSSERGSGNTIYF. The sequenced part of the CDR3 DNA is TGTGCCAGCAGCTCCGAAAGGGGGTCAGGAAACACC.

A word on this clone: The observed sequence ends 3 residues before the CDR3 terminus, with the missing tail filled in from the germline J gene. This chain uses TRBV2 with TRBJ2-7, with 9 nucleotides matching TRBD1. The CDR3 contains 16 residues. CDR1 and CDR2 (germline): SNHLY, FYNNEI. Trimming at V came to 2 bases and at J to 3 bases, leaving 8 bases not matched to a gene. The sequenced part of the CDR3 DNA is TGTGCCAGCAGTGAACATACGAGGACAGGGGACTACGAG. This encodes CASSEHTRTGDYE. The entire CDR3 reads CASSEHTRTGDYEQYF.

This clone registers medium-sized (0.01 to 0.1%) by frequency. The part of the CDR3 DNA that was read is TGTGCCGCCGGGACTAGCTTATTCGATGAG. As protein: CAAGTSLFDE. The entire CDR3 protein reads CAAGTSLFDEQFF. The chain has TRBV30 and TRBJ2-1, with 9 bases fitting TRBD2. The CDR3 goes on 3 residues after the read ends, and that part is filled in from the germline J gene. With V trimmed by 8 bases and J by 8 bases, 10 bases remained unmatched. Germline V lookup: CDR1 GTSNPN, CDR2 SVGIG (reference sequence). This CDR3 is 13 amino acids long.

CDR3 bases read: TGTGCCAGCAGCTTGCGGGATGGGCACAATGAG. Translating it yields CASSLRDGHNE. The CDR3 reads in full as CASSLRDGHNEQFF. The chain combines TRBV11-3 with TRBJ2-1, with D possibly TRBD2 on 6 matching bases. Sequencing ends 3 residues short of the CDR3 end; the germline J gene provides the rest. Germline V gives CDR1 SGHNT, CDR2 YENEEA. Trimming took off 3 bases at V and 5 bases at J, with 11 bases between the two ends. The CDR3 runs to 14 residues.

Regarding this clone: The read is 3 residues too short to cover the CDR3 end, so that end is filled in from the germline J gene. The chain has TRBV20-1 and TRBJ2-7; TRBD1 is a possible D gene (6 bases). Germline CDR1 DFQATT, CDR2 SNEGSKA (reference sequence). The CDR3 contains 15 residues. Between the trimmed V and J ends, which lost 0 bases and 5 bases, there was a span of 17 bases. CDR3 protein: CSARDTRGRWDEQYF. The part of the CDR3 DNA that was read is TGCAGTGCTAGAGATACAAGGGGGAGATGGGACGAG.

With regard to this clone: The CDR3 goes on 3 residues after the read ends, and that part is filled in from the germline J gene. The rearrangement uses TRBV5-1 and TRBJ1-3; TRBD1 matches 7 bases. V trimming: 0 bases; J trimming: 4 bases; junction bases outside the gene matches: 7. The CDR3 contains 16 residues. Germline V lookup: CDR1 SGHRS, CDR2 YFSETQ. CDR3 sequence reads: CASSLATGAGGNTIYF. CDR3 bases read: TGCGCCAGCAGCTTGGCTACAGGGGCCGGAGGAAACACC.

Concerning this clone: The read ends 3 residues before the CDR3 terminus; that terminus is restored from the germline J gene. The chain links TRBV2 to TRBJ1-6; D is unclear. Trimming pared 8 bases from V and 3 bases from J, leaving 14 bases between. Germline assignment: CDR1 SNHLY and CDR2 FYNNEI. The CDR3 runs 15 residues. The CDR3 spells CASQAPAVYNSPLHF. The DNA read from the CDR3 is TGTGCCAGCCAGGCCCCTGCAGTCTATAATTCACCC.

A word on this clone: The read gets to within 3 residues of the CDR3 end, and the germline J gene fills in the rest. The chain recombines TRBV10-3 with TRBJ1-4; D not resolved. The CDR3 consists of 13 residues. Germline assignment: CDR1 ENHRY and CDR2 SYGVKD. Trimming pared 0 bases from V and 5 bases from J, leaving 4 bases between. The CDR3 sequence is CAISESANEKLFF. The sequenced CDR3 bases are TGTGCCATCAGTGAGTCGGCCAATGAAAAA.

Its frequency marks this clone as medium-sized. From the germline J gene comes the end of the CDR3, since the read stops 3 residues before it. The chain carries TRBV29-1 and TRBJ2-1; D gene ambiguous. Germline lookup yields CDR1 SQVTM and CDR2 ANQGSEA. V lost 5 bases and J 6 bases, leaving 14 bases between the germline ends. CDR3 size: 13 residues. Partial CDR3 DNA: TGCAGCGTTAAGCTATCTCTCGTCAATGAG. Its translation: CSVKLSLVNE. In full, the CDR3 is CSVKLSLVNEQFF.

As to this clone: Read sequence stops 3 residues before the CDR3 end, and the germline J gene provides the missing end. The chain combines TRBV5-1 with TRBJ2-3, with no clear D. The V end lost 6 bases, the J end lost 2 bases, and 4 bases lay between the germline ends. This CDR3 is 11 amino acids long. Germline CDR1 reads SGHRS; CDR2 reads YFSETQ. This CDR3 is CASTNTDTQYF. CDR3 DNA (partial): TGCGCCAGCACAAACACAGATACG.